This T cell receptor (beta chain) was recorded in a study of cytomegalovirus exposure and HLA in healthy donors. Study findings and constraints: Reports indicate that TCR beta sequences accurately predicted the HLA-A and HLA-B alleles of most subjects. Apart from CMV serostatus, no immune exposure information was available.

As for this clone: Its target is unknown.

PCR employed 60 Vbeta and 13 Jbeta primers. Generated by immunoSEQ multiplex PCR, the TCRdb table keeps only in-frame clones and is missing some. This repertoire shows roughly 180,000 clones, roughly 77% found once; its top ten account for roughly 8%. The CDR3 is 15 residues long. V gave up 5 bases and J gave up 7 bases, with 18 bases separating them. Germline values: CDR1 SEHNR, CDR2 FQNEAQ (reference sequence). The J gene is TRBJ2-1, the V gene TRBV7-9, with TRBD2 as a possible D gene (6 bases). Sample: PBMCs. The sequence came from a woman aged 35 to 49 in good health and CMV-seropositive. CDR3 DNA: TGTGCCAGCAGCGGAGGGGCCCGAACCTGGAATGAGCAGTTCTTC. It yields the protein CASSGGARTWNEQFF.